These 22 T cell receptor beta chains were sequenced from one sample in a study of cytomegalovirus exposure and HLA in healthy donors. Use of 60 Vbeta and 13 Jbeta primers characterized the PCR. Assay: immunoSEQ multiplex PCR; the TCRdb copy retains only in-frame clones and omits some. The sample records 110,000 to 150,000 clones, 70% to 80% being singletons. Sequences were obtained from PBMCs. These receptors were collected from a woman aged 45-65 years in good health and CMV-seronegative.

The genes are TRBV29-1 and TRBJ2-7; the match to TRBD2 covers 7 bases. With V trimmed by 4 bases and J by 1 base, 4 bases remained unmatched. CDR3 length: 13 amino acids. From germline, CDR1 is SQVTM and CDR2 ANQGSEA. For the CDR3, the DNA is TGCAGCGTTGGGGGGGGACGGTCCTACGAGCAGTACTTC. Protein sequence: CSVGGGRSYEQYF.

The chain uses TRBV6-4 and TRBJ1-5; TRBD1 is a possible D gene (5 bases). The germline V and J ends were trimmed by 6 bases and 5 bases, with 20 bases remaining between them. Germline loops: CDR1 MRHNA, CDR2 SNTAGT. The CDR3 contains 16 residues. The CDR3 DNA reads TGTGCCAGCAGCCCCTTGGGGCAGGGAATCGATCAGCCCCAGCATTTT. Translating gives CASSPLGQGIDQPQHF.

The J gene is TRBJ2-7, the V gene TRBV10-1, with 7 bases lining up with TRBD1. V shed 2 bases, J shed 10 bases, and the junction held 11 bases outside the gene matches. This CDR3 has 14 residues. Per the germline V gene, CDR1 is WNHNN and CDR2 is SYGVQD (reference sequence). The CDR3 DNA reads as TGCGCCAGCAGTGAGCGGGACAGCTGGGGGTATCAGTACTTC. It yields the protein CASSERDSWGYQYF.

The V gene is TRBV4-1, the J gene TRBJ1-2; D is possibly TRBD1 (6 bases). In germline, CDR1 is MGHRA, CDR2 YSYEKL. The CDR3 covers 15 residues. The V end was cut by 7 bases, the J end by 1 base, with 16 bases between. As DNA, the CDR3 is TGCGCCAGCACGGAAAGCGGGGGCTATAACTATGGCTACACCTTC. The encoded protein is CASTESGGYNYGYTF.

The table lists this clone with a few counts. This chain uses TRBV5-5 with TRBJ2-1; 8 bases match TRBD1. The trim removed 0 bases at V and 6 bases at J, leaving 5 bases unmatched. Germline V gene sequence: CDR1 SGHKS, CDR2 YYEKEE (reference sequence). The CDR3 spans 15 residues. This CDR3 is CASSLAGQGANEQFF. Here the CDR3 DNA reads TGTGCCAGCAGCTTGGCTGGACAGGGCGCCAATGAGCAGTTCTTC.

The chain links TRBV11-2 to TRBJ1-1; 7 bases are shared with TRBD1. V shed 5 bases and J 11 bases; nucleotides not matched to a gene: 14. The germline CDR1 and CDR2 sequences are SGHAT and FQNNGV. CDR3 length: 14 amino acids. This CDR3 reads CASSLHPDRAMAFF. The CDR3 DNA sequence: TGTGCCAGCAGCCTTCACCCCGACAGGGCCATGGCTTTCTTT.

The V and J genes are TRBV16 and TRBJ1-4, with 7 bases that match TRBD1. Germline CDR1 KGHSY, CDR2 FQNENV. The CDR3 spans 15 residues. V lost 2 bases, J lost 2 bases, and 2 bases stayed unmatched. DNA for the CDR3: TGTGCCAGCAGCCAAAAACAGGGGACTAATGAAAAACTGTTTTTT. Translated: CASSQKQGTNEKLFF.

Comment on this clone: Additional DNA sequences in this sample encode the identical CDR3. The V gene is TRBV5-1, the J gene TRBJ2-5; D remains unclear. The CDR3 has 12 amino acids. Between the trimmed V and J ends, which lost 0 bases and 5 bases, there was a span of 5 bases. Germline V CDR1 and CDR2: SGHRS, YFSETQ. The CDR3 bases are TGCGCCAGCAGCTTGGCCAGGGAGACCCAGTACTTC. Its protein is CASSLARETQYF.

The V call is TRBV5-1, the J call TRBJ2-5; maybe TRBD1 (5 bases). Germline loops: CDR1 SGHRS, CDR2 YFSETQ. Trimming took off 0 bases at V and 3 bases at J, with 6 bases between the two ends. This CDR3 is built from 13 residues. This CDR3 reads CASSLAQEETQYF. The CDR3 nucleotides read TGCGCCAGCAGCTTGGCACAGGAAGAGACCCAGTACTTC.

The chain employs TRBV7-8 and TRBJ2-7; 10 positions agree with TRBD1. This CDR3 region has 17 residues. CDR1 and CDR2 from the germline V gene are SGHVS and FQNEAQ. Trimming cost V 0 bases and J 3 bases; bases outside gene matches: 8. Here the CDR3 reads CASSLARQGARNYEQYF. As DNA, the CDR3 is TGTGCCAGCAGCTTAGCCCGACAGGGGGCGCGCAACTACGAGCAGTACTTC.

V gene TRBV4-2 combines with J gene TRBJ2-1, with 9 bases that match TRBD1. With 5 bases clipped from V and 5 bases from J, the junction kept 10 bases outside the gene matches. Germline V gene sequence: CDR1 LGHNA, CDR2 YNFKEQ. The CDR3 is 16 residues long. As DNA, the CDR3 is TGTGCCAGCAGCTACCAAAACAGGGGGCCAGACAATGAGCAGTTCTTC. It specifies CASSYQNRGPDNEQFF.

This chain joins TRBV30 and TRBJ1-5; tentative D call: TRBD1 (6 bases). V lost 0 bases and J 7 bases, leaving 10 bases between the germline ends. CDR3 length: 13 amino acids. The germline gives CDR1 GTSNPN, CDR2 SVGIG (reference sequence). Written as DNA, the CDR3 is TGTGCCTGGAGTGTAGGGGGGGTGCAGCCCCAGCATTTT. Translating it yields CAWSVGGVQPQHF.

This clone has more than one count but fewer than ten. The J gene is TRBJ2-1, the V gene TRBV6-6; D is perhaps TRBD1 (6 bases). Looked up from germline, CDR1 is MNHNY and CDR2 is SVGAGI (reference sequence). The CDR3 loop spans 14 amino acids. Between the trimmed V and J ends, which lost 2 bases and 6 bases, there was a span of 11 bases. This chain's CDR3 is CASSYPAGVNEQFF. The CDR3, as DNA: TGTGCCAGCAGTTACCCCGCAGGGGTCAATGAGCAGTTCTTC.

The chain has TRBV28 and TRBJ1-2; 11 nucleotides agree with TRBD1. CDR1 is MDHEN, CDR2 SYDVKM, per germline. The CDR3 consists of 16 residues. V shed 5 bases, J shed 2 bases, and the junction held 7 bases outside the gene matches. This chain's CDR3 is CASSGSGQGGNYGYTF. CDR3 in DNA: TGTGCCAGCAGTGGATCGGGACAGGGGGGAAACTATGGCTACACCTTC.

This rearrangement joins TRBV6-1 to TRBJ1-4; 8 positions agree with TRBD1. The CDR3 is 14 amino acids. V shed 7 bases and J 5 bases; nucleotides not matched to a gene: 6. Germline CDR1 MNHNS, CDR2 SASEGT. The CDR3 sequence: CASIPDRGNEKLFF. The CDR3 DNA sequence: TGTGCCAGCATTCCCGACAGGGGAAATGAAAAACTGTTTTTT.

The J gene is TRBJ1-2, the V gene TRBV30, with D maybe TRBD1 (6 bases). From germline, CDR1 is GTSNPN and CDR2 SVGIG (reference sequence). The V end lost 5 bases, the J end lost 6 bases, and 13 bases lay between the germline ends. The CDR3 is 12 residues long. The CDR3 DNA follows: TGTGCCTGGGGTACGTCAGGGGATGGCTACACCTTC. It specifies CAWGTSGDGYTF.

The chain joins TRBV5-1 to TRBJ2-3; the match to TRBD1 covers 7 bases. This CDR3 spans 16 amino acids. Trimming at V came to 4 bases and at J to 4 bases, leaving 12 bases not matched to a gene. Germline V CDR1 and CDR2: SGHRS, YFSETQ. CDR3 residues: CASSPGTARGSDTQYF. The CDR3 DNA follows: TGCGCCAGCAGCCCAGGGACAGCAAGGGGCTCAGATACGCAGTATTTT.

CDR3 in amino acids: CASSIGVSTDTQYF. Written as DNA, the CDR3 is TGTGCCAGCAGTATAGGGGTTAGCACAGATACGCAGTATTTT. The chain has TRBV2 and TRBJ2-3; a weak D match, TRBD1 (5 bases). Germline CDR1 SNHLY, CDR2 FYNNEI. V was clipped by 5 bases and J by 0 bases, with 9 bases between them. This CDR3 spans 14 amino acids. Looking up the rest from reference TRBV2 and TRBJ2-3 gives the full variable domain: EPEVTQTPSHQVTQMGQEVILRCVPISNHLYFYWYRQILGQKVEFLVSFYNNEISEKSEIFDDQFSVERPDGSNFTLKIRSTKLEDSAMYFCASSIGVSTDTQYFGPGTRLTVL.

The gene calls are TRBV5-4 and TRBJ1-1; 7 nucleotides align to TRBD1. Germline V gene lookup returns CDR1 SGHNT and CDR2 YYREEE (reference sequence). CDR3 length: 13 residues. Losses at the gene ends were 3 bases for V and 6 bases for J; bases not matched to a gene: 5. CDR3 protein: CASSYRGFAEAFF. Here the CDR3 DNA reads TGTGCCAGCAGCTACAGGGGTTTCGCTGAAGCTTTCTTT.

The chain joins TRBV4-3 to TRBJ2-2, with D possibly TRBD2 on 6 matching bases. The CDR3 runs 17 residues. With 2 bases removed from V and 1 base from J, the gap between germline ends came to 14 bases. The germline V gene has CDR1 LGHNA and CDR2 YSLEER. CDR3 amino acids: CASSQWWGEVNTGELFF. The CDR3 DNA is TGCGCCAGCAGCCAATGGTGGGGGGAAGTGAACACCGGGGAGCTGTTTTTT.

CDR3 sequence (DNA): TGCAGCGTCAAACAGCCTATGAACACTGAAGCTTTCTTT. Its translation is CSVKQPMNTEAFF. This sequence joins TRBV29-1 and TRBJ1-1, with unresolved D. The CDR3 has 13 amino acids. Germline-derived CDR1 and CDR2 are SQVTM and ANQGSEA. Trimming took 6 bases from V and 0 from J, leaving 11 bases between them.

The rearrangement uses TRBV5-5 and TRBJ1-1, with D possibly matching TRBD1 (6 bases). The length of the CDR3 is 13 residues. The V gene lost 4 bases and the J gene lost 5 bases, with 12 bases spanning the gap. Germline loops: CDR1 SGHKS, CDR2 YYEKEE (reference sequence). CDR3: CASSTNRETEAFF. Written as DNA, the CDR3 is TGTGCCAGCAGCACCAACAGGGAAACTGAAGCTTTCTTT. The full variable domain, completed using reference TRBV5-5 and TRBJ1-1, is DAGVTQSPTHLIKTRGQQVTLRCSPISGHKSVSWYQQVLGQGPQFIFQYYEKEERGRGNFPDRFSARQFPNYSSELNVNALLLGDSALYLCASSTNRETEAFFGQGTRLTVV.